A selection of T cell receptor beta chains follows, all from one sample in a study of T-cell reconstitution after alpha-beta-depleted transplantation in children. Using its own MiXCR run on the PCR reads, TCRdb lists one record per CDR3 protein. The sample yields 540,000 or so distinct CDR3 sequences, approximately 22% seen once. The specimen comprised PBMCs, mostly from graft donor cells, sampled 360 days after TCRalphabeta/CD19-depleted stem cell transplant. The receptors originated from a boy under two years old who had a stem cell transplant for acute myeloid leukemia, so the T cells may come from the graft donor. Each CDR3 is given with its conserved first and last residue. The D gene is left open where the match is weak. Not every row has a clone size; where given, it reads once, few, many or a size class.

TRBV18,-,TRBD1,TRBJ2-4,TGTGCCAGCTCACCCGGGACAGGGGGTTACATTCAGTACTTC,CASSPGTGGYIQYF
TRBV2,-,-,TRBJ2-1,TGTGCCAGCAAGCAGGAGGGCAATGAGCAGTTCTTC,CASKQEGNEQFF
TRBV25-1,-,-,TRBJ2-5,TGTGCCAGCAGTGCCTCCTCGGGACACCAAGAGACCCAGTACTTC,CASSASSGHQETQYF
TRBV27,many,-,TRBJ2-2,TGTGCCAGCAGTACCCCGAGGGGGGCGGGGGAAAGGAACACCGGGGAGCTGTTTTTT,CASSTPRGAGERNTGELFF
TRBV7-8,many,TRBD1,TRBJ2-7,TGTGCCAGCAGCCAAGGGACAGGTTACGAGCAGTACTTC,CASSQGTGYEQYF
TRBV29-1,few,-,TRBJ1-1,TGCAGCGTTGGGACGGCAGGGGCGAACACTGAAGCTTTCTTT,CSVGTAGANTEAFF
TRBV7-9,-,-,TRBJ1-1,TGTGCCAGCAGCTTAGGGGAAGGGGGAGCTTTCTTT,CASSLGEGGAFF
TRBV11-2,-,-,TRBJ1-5,TGTGCCAGCAGCTCGGGTTTCAATCAGCCCCAGCATTTT,CASSSGFNQPQHF
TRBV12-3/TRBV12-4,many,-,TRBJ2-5,TGTGCCAGCAGTTTTCCGTCGCAACCGGGGACCCAGTACTTC,CASSFPSQPGTQYF
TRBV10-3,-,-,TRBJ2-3,TGTGCCATCAGTGAGTCCGACGAACTCACAGATACGCAGTATTTT,CAISESDELTDTQYF
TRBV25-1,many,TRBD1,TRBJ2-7,TGTGCCAGCGCAGACAGGGGGATCGACGAGCAGTACTTC,CASADRGIDEQYF
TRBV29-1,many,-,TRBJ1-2,TGCAGCGTTGGGGCAGGGTATGGCTACACCTTC,CSVGAGYGYTF
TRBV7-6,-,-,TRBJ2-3,TGTGCCAGCAGCCCCTCAGCTGGGGGATTCACAGATACGCAGTATTTT,CASSPSAGGFTDTQYF
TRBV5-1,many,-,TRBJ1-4,TGCGCCAGCAGAGTCAGGCGAAATGAAAAACTGTTTTTT,CASRVRRNEKLFF
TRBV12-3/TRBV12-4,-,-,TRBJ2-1,TGTGCCAGCTCTCCCGCGTGGGGCGCCTACAATGAGCAGTTCTTC,CASSPAWGAYNEQFF
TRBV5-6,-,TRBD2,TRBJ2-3,TGTGCCAGCAGCTTCCGGACTAGCGGGGGGCCTAGCACAGATACGCAGTATTTT,CASSFRTSGGPSTDTQYF
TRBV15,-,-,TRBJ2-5,TGTGCCACCAGACTGCAGTTATCCCGGGGGGAGACCCAGTACTTC,CATRLQLSRGETQYF
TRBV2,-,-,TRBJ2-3,TGTGCCAGCAGCATGAACCGGGACAACAGCCTCAGCACAGATACGCAGTATTTT,CASSMNRDNSLSTDTQYF
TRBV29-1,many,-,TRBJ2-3,TGCAGCGTTGAGAGGGGTACAGATACGCAGTATTTT,CSVERGTDTQYF
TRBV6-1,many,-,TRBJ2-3,TGTGCCAGCAGCCCAACCCGGGGAACTAGCACAGATACGCAGTATTTT,CASSPTRGTSTDTQYF
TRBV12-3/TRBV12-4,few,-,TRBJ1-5,TGTGCCAGCAGTTTAGGACAGTGGGTATCGCCCCAGCATTTT,CASSLGQWVSPQHF
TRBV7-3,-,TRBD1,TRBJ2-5,TGTGCCAGCAGCTCAGGGCCGACAGGGGGCCAAGAGACCCAGTACTTC,CASSSGPTGGQETQYF
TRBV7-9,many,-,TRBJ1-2,TGTGCCAGCAGCAAATCCCCAGACTATGGCTACACCTTC,CASSKSPDYGYTF
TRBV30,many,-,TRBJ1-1,TGTGCCTGGAGTGTAGGAACTGAAGCTTTCTTT,CAWSVGTEAFF
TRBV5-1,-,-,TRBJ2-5,TGCGCCAGCAGCTTGTGGCAGGGACAAGAGACCCAGTACTTC,CASSLWQGQETQYF
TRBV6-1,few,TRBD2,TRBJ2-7,TGTGCCAGCAGCCCCGGGACTAGCGGGGGAGTAACTTACTACGAGCAGTACTTC,CASSPGTSGGVTYYEQYF
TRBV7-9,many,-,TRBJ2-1,TGTGCCAGCAGCCTCGAGCAGTTCTTC,CASSLEQFF
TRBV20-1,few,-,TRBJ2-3,TGCAGTGCTAGAGTATTGGGGGGGCTCACAGATACGCAGTATTTT,CSARVLGGLTDTQYF
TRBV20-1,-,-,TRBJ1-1,TGCAGTGCTAGGCAGGGGTTGGGGAACACTGAAGCTTTCTTT,CSARQGLGNTEAFF
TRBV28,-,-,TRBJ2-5,TGTGCCAGCAGTTTAAGTCCGACGGAATCCCAAGAGACCCAGTACTTC,CASSLSPTESQETQYF
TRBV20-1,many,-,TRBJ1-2,TGCAGTGCCCCGTCCCGGGACACAACTAACTATGGCTACACCTTC,CSAPSRDTTNYGYTF
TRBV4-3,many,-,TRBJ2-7,TGCGCCAGCAGCCAAGATGGAGCGGCGGTAGCGGTCCTCTACGAGCAGTACTTC,CASSQDGAAVAVLYEQYF
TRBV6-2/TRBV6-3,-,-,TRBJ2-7,TGTGCCAGCAGATCTACTCAGGACTTGGAAGCGCAGTACTTC,CASRSTQDLEAQYF
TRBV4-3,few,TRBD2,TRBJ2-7,TGCGCCAGCAGCCACAGACTAGCGGGGGGCTACGAGCAGTACTTC,CASSHRLAGGYEQYF